Presented here are 26 T cell receptor beta chains from one specimen sequenced in a study of T cells after yellow fever vaccination. Each CDR3 protein gets one entry after TCRdb re-called the 5' RACE reads with MiXCR. Of roughly 68,000 distinct CDR3 sequences listed, approximately 7% are singletons. Sequences were derived from CD8+ T cells sorted from PBMCs, sampled roughly 46 days after the first yellow fever vaccination. The receptors originated from a man aged 18 to 30 who received the YFV17D yellow fever vaccine.

This clonotype was recorded a few times. The genes are TRBV6-5 and TRBJ2-2, with D tentatively TRBD1 (5 bases). This CDR3 has 16 amino acids. V gave up 4 bases and J gave up 4 bases, with 16 bases separating them. The germline V gene has CDR1 MNHEY and CDR2 SVGAGI. CDR3 in amino acids: CASSLGTTARTGELFF. The CDR3 coding sequence is TGTGCCAGCAGTTTGGGAACGACAGCGCGCACCGGGGAGCTGTTTTTT.

In its sample, this clonotype was seen a few times. V and J are TRBV7-2 and TRBJ2-7; TRBD2 matches at 11 bases. Unmatched junction bases numbered 9, after V lost 3 bases and J lost 2 bases. The CDR3 runs to 17 residues. The germline gives CDR1 SGHTA, CDR2 FQGNSA. CDR3 nucleotide sequence: TGTGCCAGCAGCTTCTGGGCTAGCGGGGGGTTTACCTACGAGCAGTACTTC. Translation gives CASSFWASGGFTYEQYF.

This clonotype was seen a few times. The chain joins TRBV7-8 to TRBJ2-7, with D perhaps matching TRBD1 (5 bases). The CDR3 is 13 amino acids. Germline values: CDR1 SGHVS, CDR2 FQNEAQ. V lost 5 bases to trimming and J lost 3 bases, with 11 bases between them. The CDR3 DNA sequence: TGTGCCAGCAGCGAGGACACTTTCTACGAGCAGTACGTC. Amino acid sequence: CASSEDTFYEQYV.

This clonotype was seen a few times. The chain employs TRBV12-3 or TRBV12-4 and TRBJ2-1; D remains ambiguous. V was cut by 4 bases and J by 6 bases, with 7 bases left in between. CDR3 length: 12 residues. In nucleotides, the CDR3 is TGTGCCAGCAGTTGGGCTAGCAATGAGCAGTTCTTC. Its translation is CASSWASNEQFF.

The sample holds a few counts of this clonotype. The chain has TRBV27 and TRBJ1-2, with D perhaps TRBD1 (6 bases). Germline V gene data show CDR1 as MNHEY and CDR2 as SMNVEV (reference sequence). V was cut by 2 bases and J by 0 bases, with 7 bases left in between. CDR3 length equals 14 residues. This CDR3 is CASSLTGTNYGYTF. In DNA, the CDR3 is TGTGCCAGCAGTTTAACAGGGACTAACTATGGCTACACCTTC.

This chain uses TRBV7-9 with TRBJ2-5; D perhaps matches TRBD1 (6 bases). The ends were cut back, 3 bases at V and 5 bases at J, with 13 bases in the middle. The germline V gene has CDR1 SEHNR and CDR2 FQNEAQ (reference sequence). There are 14 residues in the CDR3. The CDR3 DNA is TGTGCCAGCAGCTTCGCAGGGGCGCATGAGACCCAGTACTTC. Translation: CASSFAGAHETQYF.

This clonotype was observed a handful of times. The rearrangement links TRBV4-2 to TRBJ2-5, with 8 positions matching TRBD2. The trim removed 2 bases at V and 5 bases at J, leaving 13 bases unmatched. This CDR3 contains 17 residues. The germline V gene has CDR1 LGHNA and CDR2 YNFKEQ. The CDR3 DNA follows: TGTGCCAGCAGCCAACCCGCCGGCGTAGCGGGGTGGGAGACCCAGTACTTC. It specifies CASSQPAGVAGWETQYF.

The rearrangement links TRBV5-5 to TRBJ2-3; D tentatively reads TRBD1 or TRBD2 (6 bases each). V lost 4 bases and J lost 3, with 15 bases in between. Germline V gene sequence: CDR1 SGHKS, CDR2 YYEKEE (reference sequence). This CDR3 has 15 residues. The CDR3 nucleotides read TGTGCCAGCAGCCCTGGGAGAGGGGGGACAGATACGCAGTATTTT. It is translated as CASSPGRGGTDTQYF.

CDR3 sequence: CASSRRGAYNEQFF. As DNA, the CDR3 is TGTGCCAGTAGTAGGCGGGGGGCTTACAATGAGCAGTTCTTC. This chain links TRBV19 with TRBJ2-1; the match to TRBD2 covers 8 bases. Germline V gene data show CDR1 as LNHDA and CDR2 as SQIVND (reference sequence). This CDR3 is built from 14 residues. J gave up 4 bases and V 4 bases, and 3 bases lay outside the gene matches.

This clonotype was counted many times. The chain couples TRBV27 to TRBJ1-1; the D is unclear. The CDR3 covers 14 residues. Germline loops: CDR1 MNHEY, CDR2 SMNVEV (reference sequence). The V end lost 5 bases, the J end lost 0 bases, and 10 bases lay between the germline ends. The CDR3 sequence is CASSPNNMNTEAFF. The CDR3 DNA reads as TGTGCCAGCAGTCCCAACAATATGAACACTGAAGCTTTCTTT.

This clonotype was recorded at least ten times. CDR3 region: CASSTSPGHPQHF. The CDR3 nucleotides are TGTGCCAGCAGCACATCTCCGGGCCATCCCCAGCATTTT. The rearrangement joins TRBV9 to TRBJ1-5; D is uncertain. This CDR3 has 13 amino acids. Germline-derived CDR1 and CDR2 are SGDLS and YYNGEE. Trimming removed 4 bases from V and 10 bases from J, with 15 bases in between.

J is TRBJ2-1 and V is TRBV5-1; tentatively, D is TRBD1 or TRBD2 (5 bases each). V lost 1 base and J lost 4, with 24 bases in between. The V gene's germline CDR1 is SGHRS and CDR2 YFSETQ. CDR3 length: 19 residues. The CDR3 nucleotides are TGCGCCAGCAGCTTGAACGCCGGGACGGTTGGGTCGATTTACAATGAGCAGTTCTTC. This gives the protein CASSLNAGTVGSIYNEQFF.

V is TRBV5-4 and J is TRBJ2-3; 9 nucleotides match TRBD2. The CDR3 loop spans 15 amino acids. The V segment lost 5 bases and the J segment 3 bases; nucleotides outside the gene matches: 7. Per the germline V gene, CDR1 is SGHNT and CDR2 is YYREEE (reference sequence). As DNA, the CDR3 is TGTGCCAGCAGTTTTGCGGCGGGAGGGACAGATACGCAGTATTTT. Amino acid sequence: CASSFAAGGTDTQYF.

CDR3 DNA sequence: TGTGCCAGCAGCCAAGCCCCCGTGGCTACGCAGTATTTT. Protein sequence: CASSQAPVATQYF. The gene calls are TRBV14 and TRBJ2-3; the D is unclear. V lost 1 base to trimming and J lost 8 bases, with 10 bases between them. Germline CDR1 SGHDN, CDR2 FVKESK. The CDR3 sequence is 13 residues long.

This clonotype was detected many times. The J gene is TRBJ2-5, the V gene TRBV4-3; 11 positions agree with TRBD1. The trim removed 6 bases at V and 5 bases at J, leaving 8 bases unmatched. The CDR3 has 15 residues. From germline, CDR1 is LGHNA and CDR2 YSLEER. CDR3 residues: CASSPGQGDLETQYF. For the CDR3, the DNA is TGCGCCAGCAGTCCGGGACAGGGGGATTTGGAGACCCAGTACTTC.

There are a few counts of this clonotype. This chain links TRBV12-3 or TRBV12-4 with TRBJ2-7; D remains unclear. There are 12 residues in the CDR3. V was shortened by 3 bases and J by 5 bases, with 8 bases between the two germline ends. The CDR3 protein is CASSFWVDEQYF. The CDR3 DNA follows: TGTGCCAGCAGTTTTTGGGTGGACGAGCAGTACTTC.

About this clonotype itself: A much larger clone lies a single base off, so this may be a read error. The J gene is TRBJ1-1, the V gene TRBV5-6; TRBD1 is a possible D gene (5 bases). There are 12 residues in the CDR3. The germline gives CDR1 SGHDT, CDR2 YYEEEE. Trimming pared 5 bases from V and 6 bases from J, leaving 11 bases between. CDR3 sequence: CASSPGEAEAFF. In DNA, the CDR3 is TGTGCCAGCAGTCCGGGGGAGGCTGAAGCTTTCTTT.

This clonotype was observed many times. The chain employs TRBV6-5 and TRBJ2-5, with 9 bases aligning to TRBD2. Trimming cost V 7 bases and J 3 bases; bases outside gene matches: 6. This CDR3 is 14 amino acids long. Germline V gene data show CDR1 as MNHEY and CDR2 as SVGAGI. CDR3 amino acids: CASNFLAGEETQYF. The CDR3 DNA follows: TGTGCCAGCAATTTCTTAGCGGGGGAAGAGACCCAGTACTTC.

This clonotype was detected many times. The chain combines TRBV6-5 with TRBJ2-1; 8 bases are shared with TRBD1. This CDR3 is 13 amino acids long. Per germline, CDR1 MNHEY and CDR2 SVGAGI. J was trimmed by 10 bases and V by 6 bases; bases with no gene match: 8. CDR3 sequence: CASRGDRMGEQFF. CDR3 DNA: TGTGCCAGCAGAGGGGACAGGATGGGGGAGCAGTTCTTC.

The chain recombines TRBV6-1 with TRBJ1-1; a possible D gene is TRBD1 (5 bases). Germline loops: CDR1 MNHNS, CDR2 SASEGT. Trimming removed 7 bases at V and 4 bases at J, with 19 bases between. The CDR3 totals 15 residues. This CDR3 reads CASTPPNKGVTEAFF. The CDR3 DNA reads as TGTGCCAGCACCCCCCCCAACAAAGGGGTCACTGAAGCTTTCTTT.

This clonotype showed up just a few times. The V call is TRBV5-4, the J call TRBJ1-2; TRBD1 matches at 10 bases. Looked up from germline, CDR1 is SGHNT and CDR2 is YYREEE (reference sequence). V lost 4 bases, J lost 3 bases, and 6 bases stayed unmatched. CDR3 length equals 15 residues. CDR3 coding DNA: TGTGCCAGCAGCGGAACCGGGACAGGGGACTATGGCTACACCTTC. It yields the protein CASSGTGTGDYGYTF.

This clonotype was observed many times. The V call is TRBV7-2, the J call TRBJ2-3; D gene uncertain. The germline V gene has CDR1 SGHTA and CDR2 FQGNSA. The CDR3 has 17 amino acids. V lost 0 bases and J 1 base, leaving 14 bases between the germline ends. DNA for the CDR3: TGTGCCAGCAGCTTAGCGGCAGCGCGAGGCGGCACAGATACGCAGTATTTT. Translation gives CASSLAAARGGTDTQYF.

This clonotype showed up many times. The CDR3 here is CAWQAGPHPYNEQFF. The CDR3 nucleotides are TGTGCCTGGCAGGCAGGACCCCACCCCTACAATGAGCAGTTCTTC. V and J are TRBV30 and TRBJ2-1; D remains ambiguous. Trimming cost V 5 bases and J 2 bases, with 16 bases left between them. The CDR3 loop spans 15 amino acids. Germline V gene data show CDR1 as GTSNPN and CDR2 as SVGIG (reference sequence).

This clonotype was picked up many times. V gene TRBV6-5 combines with J gene TRBJ2-5; 9 bases are shared with TRBD2. CDR1 is MNHEY, CDR2 SVGAGI, per germline. This CDR3 has 15 amino acids. The junction had 7 bases not matched to a gene; V was cut back by 6 bases and J by 2 bases. The CDR3 loop reads CASRQRRGGQETQYF. CDR3 sequence (DNA): TGTGCCAGCAGACAACGGCGGGGGGGGCAAGAGACCCAGTACTTC.

The table lists this clonotype with many counts. CDR3 in DNA: TGCAGCGTTGATCCAGGTTTTAGCACAGATACGCAGTATTTT. Translation: CSVDPGFSTDTQYF. The chain employs TRBV29-1 and TRBJ2-3; D gene unclear. V lost 3 bases and J 0 bases, leaving 10 bases between the germline ends. This CDR3 is built from 14 residues. Germline V gene sequence: CDR1 SQVTM, CDR2 ANQGSEA.

The chain uses TRBV29-1 and TRBJ2-5; unclear D gene. V was clipped by 4 bases and J by 4 bases, with 4 bases between them. CDR1 is SQVTM and CDR2 is ANQGSEA in the germline V gene. This CDR3 is 10 amino acids long. The chain's CDR3 is CSVVRETQYF. The CDR3 DNA reads TGCAGCGTTGTAAGAGAGACCCAGTACTTC.